These 9 T cell receptor beta chains originate from one sample sequenced in a study of CD8 T cells in ankylosing spondylitis. Broader study findings: Within ankylosing spondylitis blood, a TCR beta motif made up of seven to nine highly homologous variants appeared to be characteristic.

What these receptors recognize is not known. TCRdb reprocessed the 5' RACE reads with MiXCR, giving one entry per CDR3 protein. Of about 540,000 distinct CDR3 sequences in the sample, roughly 13% were seen once. The source material was blood, either unsorted or a sorted T cell fraction (not recorded which). The receptors were sampled from a male donor with ankylosing spondylitis.

As regards this clonotype: Mismatch with germline at one junction end may stem from a read error. The chain carries TRBV20-1 and TRBJ2-1; perhaps TRBD2 as D (6 bases). This CDR3 contains 14 residues. The germline gives CDR1 DFQATT, CDR2 SNEGSKA (reference sequence). This CDR3 reads CGAPGGGNYNEQFF. CDR3 nucleotides: TGCGGTGCTCCGGGTGGCGGGAATTACAATGAGCAGTTCTTC.

This clonotype was found a few times. The chain joins TRBV5-1 to TRBJ2-5; 9 nucleotides match TRBD1. Germline V gene data show CDR1 as SGHRS and CDR2 as YFSETQ. The CDR3 is 15 residues long. With 4 bases clipped from V and 4 bases from J, the junction kept 8 bases outside the gene matches. CDR3 bases: TGCGCCAGCAGCATCGGGACAGGGCGTCTAGAGACCCAGTACTTC. Amino acids: CASSIGTGRLETQYF.

This clonotype was seen at least ten times. This chain uses TRBV5-1 with TRBJ2-3; 8 nucleotides agree with TRBD2. The CDR3 consists of 16 residues. Germline lookup yields CDR1 SGHRS and CDR2 YFSETQ. V was pared by 4 bases and J by 1 base, with 8 bases of the junction left unmatched. CDR3 in amino acids: CASSPAPTSGTDTQYF. In DNA, the CDR3 is TGCGCCAGCAGCCCTGCCCCGACTAGCGGCACAGATACGCAGTATTTT. The variable domain in full, completed from reference TRBV5-1 and TRBJ2-3, reads KAGVTQTPRYLIKTRGQQVTLSCSPISGHRSVSWYQQTPGQGLQFLFEYFSETQRNKGNFPGRFSGRQFSNSRSEMNVSTLELGDSALYLCASSPAPTSGTDTQYFGPGTRLTVL.

This clonotype was detected a few times. The chain is built from TRBV28 and TRBJ2-3, with D maybe TRBD2 (6 bases). V was trimmed by 6 bases and J by 6 bases, leaving 19 bases between them. The CDR3 loop spans 15 amino acids. Germline loops: CDR1 MDHEN, CDR2 SYDVKM. CDR3 DNA sequence: TGTGCCAGCAGCCCGTTAGCGGCTCACCGTGATACGCAGTATTTT. This translates into CASSPLAAHRDTQYF. Looking up the rest from reference TRBV28 and TRBJ2-3 gives the full variable domain: DVKVTQSSRYLVKRTGEKVFLECVQDMDHENMFWYRQDPGLGLRLIYFSYDVKMKEKGDIPEGYSVSREKKERFSLILESASTNQTSMYLCASSPLAAHRDTQYFGPGTRLTVL.

With regard to this clonotype: Mismatch with germline at one junction end may stem from a read error. V gene TRBV5-1 combines with J gene TRBJ2-3, with 13 bases lining up with TRBD2. The germline gives CDR1 SGHRS, CDR2 YFSETQ. CDR3 length: 19 residues. The CDR3 coding sequence is TGCGCCAGCAGCTTGTCAAGGACTAGCGGGAGTATTGCGACAGATACGCGGTATTTT. Translating it yields CASSLSRTSGSIATDTRYF.

V usage is TRBV2 and J usage is TRBJ2-2; D might be TRBD2 (6 bases). The CDR3 totals 15 residues. Trimming removed 6 bases from V and 0 bases from J, with 11 bases in between. Germline CDR1 SNHLY, CDR2 FYNNEI. The CDR3 region has the DNA TGTGCCAGCAGGTCCGGGAGTTCGAACACCGGGGAGCTGTTTTTT. It yields the protein CASRSGSSNTGELFF.

This chain connects TRBV10-2 to TRBJ1-1, with TRBD1 identical over 9 bases. The CDR3 loop spans 15 amino acids. The V segment lost 6 bases and the J segment 4 bases; nucleotides outside the gene matches: 9. The germline gives CDR1 WSHSY, CDR2 SAAADI. This chain's CDR3 is CASRDRDRAGTEAFF. CDR3 in DNA: TGCGCCAGCAGGGACCGGGACAGGGCAGGCACTGAAGCTTTCTTT.

This clonotype was seen a few times. The chain carries TRBV7-9 and TRBJ2-3; 9 bases map to TRBD2. Germline V CDR1 and CDR2: SEHNR, FQNEAQ (reference sequence). V was clipped by 4 bases and J by 2 bases; unmatched bases: 7. The CDR3 is 16 amino acids. In DNA form, the CDR3 reads TGTGCCAGCAGCTCAACGACTAGCGGATACACAGATACGCAGTATTTT. It specifies CASSSTTSGYTDTQYF.

This clonotype was observed a few times. This chain joins TRBV20-1 and TRBJ2-5, with D unresolved. The CDR3 sequence is 12 residues long. CDR1 and CDR2 from the germline V gene are DFQATT and SNEGSKA (reference sequence). Trimming took 8 bases from V and 2 from J, leaving 12 bases between them. The CDR3 region is CSLYHGQETQYF. The DNA for the CDR3 is TGCAGTTTGTACCACGGACAAGAGACCCAGTACTTC.